The 9 T cell receptor beta chains given below trace back to one sample, sequenced in a study of T-cell memory formation after mild COVID-19. A single record per CDR3 protein comes from TCRdb applying MiXCR to the 5' RACE reads. The sample carries roughly 180,000 distinct CDR3 sequences, about 18% recorded once. The sample taken for sequencing was PBMCs or a T cell subset sorted from them (not recorded which). The receptor set was obtained from a young man who had mild COVID-19 (a few samples of this study predate the infection). Cell type and time point are not known.

There are a few counts of this clonotype. V is TRBV7-2 and J is TRBJ2-1, with TRBD2 matching over 9 bases. Germline V gene data show CDR1 as SGHTA and CDR2 as FQGNSA. V lost 0 bases, J lost 4 bases, and 4 bases stayed unmatched. There are 16 residues in the CDR3. Here the CDR3 reads CASSLAGAGGYNEQFF. CDR3 DNA sequence: TGTGCCAGCAGCTTAGCTGGAGCGGGGGGTTACAATGAGCAGTTCTTC.

This clonotype was observed a few times. The chain uses TRBV25-1 and TRBJ2-3, with a possible D match to TRBD1 (6 bases). This CDR3 is built from 16 residues. CDR1 is MGHDK and CDR2 is SYGVNS in the germline V gene. Trimming shortened V by 1 base and J by 4 bases, and 15 bases separated the two germline ends. CDR3 sequence reads: CASSELGGEVADTQYF. In DNA, the CDR3 is TGTGCCAGCAGTGAATTAGGGGGAGAGGTTGCAGATACGCAGTATTTT.

The rearrangement joins TRBV4-1 to TRBJ1-6; no clear D. The CDR3 runs 15 residues. CDR1 MGHRA and CDR2 YSYEKL come from the germline V gene. V lost 1 base and J 12 bases, leaving 16 bases between the germline ends. CDR3 sequence (DNA): TGCGCCAGCAGCCAAGTCATCGCTCCAGTGGGACCCCTCCACTTT. Translation: CASSQVIAPVGPLHF.

This chain connects TRBV29-1 to TRBJ2-3, with a tentative D call TRBD1 (6 bases). Germline CDR1 is SQVTM and CDR2 is ANQGSEA. The CDR3 is 13 residues long. Trimming stripped 4 bases from V and 2 bases from J, with 10 bases between. The CDR3, as DNA: TGCAGCGTTGCCAGGGGCCCCACAGATACGCAGTATTTT. Its protein is CSVARGPTDTQYF.

This chain links TRBV10-3 with TRBJ2-7; D possibly uses TRBD1 or TRBD2 (5 bases each). V dropped 4 bases and J dropped 5 bases, with 15 bases sitting between them. This CDR3 region has 14 residues. Germline V gene lookup returns CDR1 ENHRY and CDR2 SYGVKD. The CDR3 DNA sequence: TGTGCCATCAGTGTAGTGGAGTCGGGGCACGAGCAGTACTTC. It codes for CAISVVESGHEQYF.

The rearrangement links TRBV29-1 to TRBJ2-3; 11 nucleotides agree with TRBD2. This CDR3 is built from 13 residues. J lost 5 bases, V lost 8 bases, and 6 bases had no gene match. Germline assignment: CDR1 SQVTM and CDR2 ANQGSEA. As DNA, the CDR3 is TGCAGCCAAACTAGCGGGGGTTTAGATACGCAGTATTTT. Translation: CSQTSGGLDTQYF.

This clonotype appeared a few times. This rearrangement joins TRBV5-1 to TRBJ2-3; D call uncertain. This CDR3 is built from 14 residues. Germline V gene data show CDR1 as SGHRS and CDR2 as YFSETQ. V was shortened by 4 bases and J by 3 bases, with 12 bases between the two germline ends. In DNA form, the CDR3 reads TGCGCCAGCAGCCCACGACGGGCGACAGATACGCAGTATTTT. Translating gives CASSPRRATDTQYF.

This clonotype has more than one count but fewer than ten. This sequence joins TRBV6-6 and TRBJ1-2, with TRBD1 matching over 10 bases. The ends lost 4 bases at V and 4 bases at J; junction bases unmatched: 12. This CDR3 is 17 amino acids long. Per germline, CDR1 MNHNY and CDR2 SVGAGI (reference sequence). The CDR3 DNA sequence: TGTGCCAGCAGTTTTTCCATACCGGGACAGGGGATCTATGGCTACACCTTC. Translated, it gives CASSFSIPGQGIYGYTF.

This clonotype was counted only a few times. This chain joins TRBV20-1 and TRBJ2-5; D tentatively fits TRBD1 or TRBD2 (5 bases each). There are 13 residues in the CDR3. Trimming cost V 6 bases and J 3 bases, with 14 bases left between them. CDR1 is DFQATT and CDR2 is SNEGSKA in the germline V gene (reference sequence). CDR3 amino acids: CSASPGPKETQYF. DNA of the CDR3: TGCAGTGCCTCACCGGGACCAAAAGAGACCCAGTACTTC.